Presented here are 17 T cell receptor beta chains from one specimen sequenced in a study of shared clonotypes between healthy human individuals. It was CD45RO-negative cells, positively selected for CCR7, that made up naive CD8 cells, with terminally differentiated effector memory CD45RA+ cells excluded. Data came from immunoSEQ multiplex PCR; TCRdb stores just in-frame clones and leaves some out. The data contain a few million clones, around 93% of them singletons. The specimen sequenced was naive CD8+ T cells from PBMCs. Every receptor here comes from a man aged 18 to 29 in good health. Some clones in this sample may be carry-over from other donors' samples.

CDR3 in DNA: TGTGCCATCAGTGGTTCAGATATTACCGGCGAGCAGTTCTTC. This sequence encodes CAISGSDITGEQFF. The chain combines TRBV10-3 with TRBJ2-1; D gene unclear. There are 14 residues in the CDR3. The ends were cut back, 4 bases at V and 10 bases at J, with 17 bases in the middle. Germline CDR1 reads ENHRY; CDR2 reads SYGVKD.

The genes are TRBV7-6 and TRBJ2-1; maybe TRBD2 (6 bases). CDR1 is SGHVS, CDR2 FNYEAQ, per germline. The V gene lost 3 bases and the J gene lost 0 bases, with 12 bases spanning the gap. This CDR3 region has 16 residues. CDR3 protein: CASSFGGPSSYNEQFF. CDR3 sequence (DNA): TGTGCCAGCAGCTTCGGGGGACCTAGCTCCTACAATGAGCAGTTCTTC.

This rearrangement joins TRBV19 to TRBJ1-5, with a tentative D call TRBD1 (5 bases). The CDR3 extends over 15 amino acids. Germline CDR1 and CDR2: LNHDA and SQIVND (reference sequence). Deletions cut 1 base from V and 1 base from J, with 8 bases between. CDR3 nucleotides: TGTGCCAGTAGTATAGCCAGGGTCAGCAATCAGCCCCAGCATTTT. Translated, it gives CASSIARVSNQPQHF.

The chain has TRBV5-1 and TRBJ2-2; no definite D call. Looked up from germline, CDR1 is SGHRS and CDR2 is YFSETQ. V gave up 5 bases and J gave up 1 base, with 3 bases separating them. This CDR3 has 12 residues. CDR3 sequence: CASRQNTGELFF. The CDR3 DNA sequence: TGCGCCAGCAGACAGAACACCGGGGAGCTGTTTTTT.

This chain uses TRBV4-1 with TRBJ2-7; 7 bases line up with TRBD1. Germline V gene lookup returns CDR1 MGHRA and CDR2 YSYEKL. J lost 1 base, V lost 3 bases, and 9 bases had no gene match. CDR3 length: 16 residues. The CDR3 region is CASSHLGTDQSYEQYF. DNA of the CDR3: TGCGCCAGCAGCCACCTCGGGACAGATCAATCCTACGAGCAGTACTTC.

This chain connects TRBV4-3 to TRBJ1-6; 9 bases match TRBD1. J lost 8 bases, V lost 3 bases, and 5 bases had no gene match. CDR1 and CDR2 from the germline V gene are LGHNA and YSLEER. There are 15 residues in the CDR3. The CDR3 coding sequence is TGCGCCAGCAGCCATGGCGGACAGGGGTATTCACCCCTCCACTTT. This encodes CASSHGGQGYSPLHF.

The chain uses TRBV9 and TRBJ2-7; TRBD1 matches at 10 bases. V gave up 7 bases and J gave up 4 bases; unmatched junction bases: 8. This CDR3 region has 14 residues. Germline lookup yields CDR1 SGDLS and CDR2 YYNGEE. The CDR3 spells CASGSRDRGYEQYF. The CDR3 DNA is TGTGCCAGCGGTTCCCGGGACAGGGGTTACGAGCAGTACTTC. Full variable domain (remainder filled in from reference TRBV9 and TRBJ2-7): DSGVTQTPKHLITATGQRVTLRCSPRSGDLSVYWYQQSLDQGLQFLIQYYNGEERAKGNILERFSAQQFPDLHSELNLSSLELGDSALYFCASGSRDRGYEQYFGPGTRLTVT.

The chain joins TRBV7-8 to TRBJ1-1; TRBD1 is a possible D gene (5 bases). Germline V gives CDR1 SGHVS, CDR2 FQNEAQ. The CDR3 is 12 residues long. The V gene lost 5 bases and the J gene lost 11 bases, with 15 bases spanning the gap. The CDR3 is CASSRDGLSAFF. The CDR3 DNA follows: TGTGCCAGCAGCCGGGACGGGTTGTCGGCTTTCTTT.

The genes are TRBV11-2 and TRBJ2-7; 9 bases agree with TRBD1. The CDR3 is 17 amino acids. V lost 0 bases, J lost 1 base, and 7 bases stayed unmatched. CDR1 is SGHAT and CDR2 is FQNNGV in the germline V gene. As DNA, the CDR3 is TGTGCCAGCAGCTTAGATTTTTGGGGACAGGGATCCTACGAGCAGTACTTC. Amino acid sequence: CASSLDFWGQGSYEQYF.

V gene TRBV2 combines with J gene TRBJ2-7; 15 bases are a match to TRBD2. This CDR3 has 16 residues. Unmatched junction bases numbered 5, after V lost 1 base and J lost 7 bases. Germline values: CDR1 SNHLY, CDR2 FYNNEI. The CDR3: CASSEGGTSGRYEQYF. In DNA, the CDR3 is TGTGCCAGCAGTGAAGGCGGGACTAGCGGGAGGTATGAGCAGTACTTC.

The chain combines TRBV27 with TRBJ1-2; D might be TRBD1 (5 bases). Germline-derived CDR1 and CDR2 are MNHEY and SMNVEV (reference sequence). The CDR3 totals 15 residues. The V and J ends lost 2 bases and 0 bases respectively, with 10 bases between them. CDR3 residues: CASSLIDSPNYGYTF. Written as DNA, the CDR3 is TGTGCCAGCAGTTTAATAGACAGCCCTAACTATGGCTACACCTTC.

This chain uses TRBV7-9 with TRBJ2-7; 7 bases align to TRBD1. Trimming cost V 5 bases and J 0 bases; bases outside gene matches: 7. Looked up from germline, CDR1 is SEHNR and CDR2 is FQNEAQ (reference sequence). The CDR3 sequence is 15 residues long. The CDR3, as DNA: TGTGCCAGCAGCCGACAGGGTGCCAGCTCCTACGAGCAGTACTTC. Translated: CASSRQGASSYEQYF.

V is TRBV27 and J is TRBJ2-3; 11 nucleotides agree with TRBD2. Trimming cost V 3 bases and J 5 bases; bases outside gene matches: 7. This CDR3 contains 16 residues. Germline V gene sequence: CDR1 MNHEY, CDR2 SMNVEV (reference sequence). In DNA, the CDR3 is TGTGCCAGCAGTTTCCAGACTAGCGGGATCGAAGATACGCAGTATTTT. Its protein is CASSFQTSGIEDTQYF.

The chain employs TRBV27 and TRBJ2-1; a possible D gene is TRBD1 (5 bases). Germline-derived CDR1 and CDR2 are MNHEY and SMNVEV (reference sequence). With 5 bases removed from V and 8 bases from J, the gap between germline ends came to 16 bases. The CDR3 is 14 amino acids. CDR3: CASSMQTANDEQFF. The DNA for the CDR3 is TGTGCCAGCAGTATGCAGACAGCCAACGATGAGCAGTTCTTC.

J is TRBJ1-2 and V is TRBV5-1; the match to TRBD1 covers 12 bases. With V trimmed by 4 bases and J by 7 bases, 5 bases remained unmatched. CDR3 length equals 14 residues. Germline V gene lookup returns CDR1 SGHRS and CDR2 YFSETQ. CDR3 amino acids: CASSLGQGAFGYTF. CDR3 nucleotide sequence: TGCGCCAGCAGCCTGGGACAGGGGGCTTTTGGCTACACCTTC.

The chain employs TRBV7-9 and TRBJ1-4, with 7 bases fitting TRBD1. The CDR3 covers 15 residues. Per germline, CDR1 SEHNR and CDR2 FQNEAQ (reference sequence). V lost 5 bases to trimming and J lost 2 bases; unmatched junction nucleotides: 5. The CDR3: CASSPRGQTNEKLFF. In nucleotides, the CDR3 is TGTGCCAGCAGCCCTAGGGGACAGACTAATGAAAAACTGTTTTTT.

The chain is built from TRBV9 and TRBJ1-3; D ambiguous. The germline V gene has CDR1 SGDLS and CDR2 YYNGEE. Trimming stripped 3 bases from V and 10 bases from J, with 11 bases between. The CDR3 extends over 12 amino acids. The CDR3: CASSAGEGTIYF. The DNA of the CDR3 is TGTGCCAGCAGCGCAGGTGAGGGTACCATATATTTT.